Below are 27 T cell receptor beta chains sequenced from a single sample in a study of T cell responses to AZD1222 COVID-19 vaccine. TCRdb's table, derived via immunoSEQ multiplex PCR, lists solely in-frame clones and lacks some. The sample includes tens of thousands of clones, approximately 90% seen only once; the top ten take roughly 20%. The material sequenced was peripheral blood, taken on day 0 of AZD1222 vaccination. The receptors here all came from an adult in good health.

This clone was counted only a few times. Written as DNA, the CDR3 is TGTGCCAGCAGCACCCTTGGCGGATTACGATCCTACGAGCAGTACTTC. It specifies CASSTLGGLRSYEQYF. The genes are TRBV7-6 and TRBJ2-7, with no clear D. V lost 5 bases, J lost 1 base, and 18 bases lay in between. Germline CDR1 is SGHVS and CDR2 is FNYEAQ. The CDR3 is made up of 16 amino acids.

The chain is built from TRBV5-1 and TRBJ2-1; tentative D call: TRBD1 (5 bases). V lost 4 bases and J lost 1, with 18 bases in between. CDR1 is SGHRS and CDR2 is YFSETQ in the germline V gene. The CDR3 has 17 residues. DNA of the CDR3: TGCGCCAGCAGCCCCGAATCTCCCCACAGGTCCTACAATGAGCAGTTCTTC. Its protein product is CASSPESPHRSYNEQFF.

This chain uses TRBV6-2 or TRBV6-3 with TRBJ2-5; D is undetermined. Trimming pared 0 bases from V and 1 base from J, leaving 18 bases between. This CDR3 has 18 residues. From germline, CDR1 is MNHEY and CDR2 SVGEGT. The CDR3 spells CASSYSIGLTRFQETQYF. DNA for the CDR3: TGTGCCAGCAGTTACTCGATTGGCTTGACGAGGTTCCAAGAGACCCAGTACTTC.

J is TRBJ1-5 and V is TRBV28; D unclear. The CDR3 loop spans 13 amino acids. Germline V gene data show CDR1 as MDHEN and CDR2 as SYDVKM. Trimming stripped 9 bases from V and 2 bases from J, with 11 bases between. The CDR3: CASRAGGNQPQHF. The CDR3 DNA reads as TGTGCCAGTAGGGCAGGAGGCAATCAGCCCCAGCATTTT.

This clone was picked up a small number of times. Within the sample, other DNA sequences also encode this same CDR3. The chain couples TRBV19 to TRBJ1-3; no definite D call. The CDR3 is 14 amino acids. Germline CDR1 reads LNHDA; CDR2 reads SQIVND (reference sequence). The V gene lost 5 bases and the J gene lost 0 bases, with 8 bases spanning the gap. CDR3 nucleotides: TGTGCCAGTAGTCCCGGGAGCTCTGGAAACACCATATATTTT. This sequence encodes CASSPGSSGNTIYF.

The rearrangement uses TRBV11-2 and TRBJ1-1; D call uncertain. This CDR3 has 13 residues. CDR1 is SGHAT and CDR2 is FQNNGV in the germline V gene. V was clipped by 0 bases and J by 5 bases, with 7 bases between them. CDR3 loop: CASSLDRGTEAFF. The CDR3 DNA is TGTGCCAGCAGCTTAGATCGGGGAACTGAAGCTTTCTTT.

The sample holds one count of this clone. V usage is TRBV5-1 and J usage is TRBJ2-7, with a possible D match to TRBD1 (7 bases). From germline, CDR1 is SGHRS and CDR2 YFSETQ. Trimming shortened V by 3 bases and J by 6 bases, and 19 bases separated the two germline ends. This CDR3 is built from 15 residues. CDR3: CASSSRQGAGGEQYF. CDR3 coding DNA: TGCGCCAGCAGCTCGAGACAGGGTGCCGGGGGCGAGCAGTACTTC.

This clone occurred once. This CDR3 is CASSQYVVLIRGLFF. DNA for the CDR3: TGCGCCAGCAGCCAATATGTGGTGTTGATTAGGGGACTGTTTTTT. V gene TRBV4-1 combines with J gene TRBJ1-4; maybe TRBD1 (5 bases). This CDR3 is 15 amino acids long. With 2 bases removed from V and 13 bases from J, the gap between germline ends came to 20 bases. Germline lookup yields CDR1 MGHRA and CDR2 YSYEKL.

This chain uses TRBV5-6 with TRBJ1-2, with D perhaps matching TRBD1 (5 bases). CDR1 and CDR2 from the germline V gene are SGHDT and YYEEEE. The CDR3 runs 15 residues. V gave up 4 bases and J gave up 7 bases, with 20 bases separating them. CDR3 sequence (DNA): TGTGCCAGCAGCCCCGGAGGAGGGTCAGGGTTTGGCTACACCTTC. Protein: CASSPGGGSGFGYTF.

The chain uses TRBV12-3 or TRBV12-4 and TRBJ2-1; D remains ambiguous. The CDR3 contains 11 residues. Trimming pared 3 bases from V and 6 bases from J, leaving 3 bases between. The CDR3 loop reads CASSFFNEQFF. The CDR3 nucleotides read TGTGCCAGCAGTTTCTTCAATGAGCAGTTCTTC.

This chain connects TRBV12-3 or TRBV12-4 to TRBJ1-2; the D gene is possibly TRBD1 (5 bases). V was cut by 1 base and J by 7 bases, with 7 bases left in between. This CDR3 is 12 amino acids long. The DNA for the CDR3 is TGTGCCAGCAGTTTAGTGCAGGGTGGCTACACCTTC. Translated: CASSLVQGGYTF.

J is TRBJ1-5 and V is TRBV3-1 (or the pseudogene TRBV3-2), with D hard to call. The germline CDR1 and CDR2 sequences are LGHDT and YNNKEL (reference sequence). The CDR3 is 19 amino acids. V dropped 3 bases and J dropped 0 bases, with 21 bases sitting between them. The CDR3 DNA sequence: TGTGCCAGCAGCCAGGTAGGGAGAGTACCACTGTGTAGCAATCAGCCCCAGCATTTT. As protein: CASSQVGRVPLCSNQPQHF.

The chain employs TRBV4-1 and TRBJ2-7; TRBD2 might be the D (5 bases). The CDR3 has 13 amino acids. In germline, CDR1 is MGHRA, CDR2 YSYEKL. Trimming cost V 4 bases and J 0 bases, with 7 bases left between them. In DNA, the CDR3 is TGCGCCAGCAGCCCGGGGAGCTCCTACGAGCAGTACTTC. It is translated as CASSPGSSYEQYF.

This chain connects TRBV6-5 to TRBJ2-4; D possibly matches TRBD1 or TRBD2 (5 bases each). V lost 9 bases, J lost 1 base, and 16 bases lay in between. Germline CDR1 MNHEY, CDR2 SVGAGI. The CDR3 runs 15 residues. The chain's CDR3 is CASNRDLVAKNIQYF. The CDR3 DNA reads TGTGCCAGTAATAGGGACCTCGTCGCCAAAAACATTCAGTACTTC.

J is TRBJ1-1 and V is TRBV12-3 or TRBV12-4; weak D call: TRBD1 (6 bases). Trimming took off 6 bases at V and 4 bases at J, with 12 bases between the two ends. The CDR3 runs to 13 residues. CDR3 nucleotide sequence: TGTGCCAGCAGATACCAGGGGTTCACTGAAGCTTTCTTT. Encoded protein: CASRYQGFTEAFF.

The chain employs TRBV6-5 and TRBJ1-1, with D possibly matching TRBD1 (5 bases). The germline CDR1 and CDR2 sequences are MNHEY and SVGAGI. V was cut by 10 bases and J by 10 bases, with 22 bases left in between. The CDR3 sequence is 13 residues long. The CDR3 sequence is CATISGGSRGAFF. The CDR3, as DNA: TGTGCCACCATCAGCGGGGGAAGTCGGGGAGCTTTCTTT.

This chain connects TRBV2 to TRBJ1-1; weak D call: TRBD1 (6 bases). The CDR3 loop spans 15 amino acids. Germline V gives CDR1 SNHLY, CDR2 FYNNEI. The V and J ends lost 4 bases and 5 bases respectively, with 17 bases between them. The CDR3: CASSVRGAGGTEAFF. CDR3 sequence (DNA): TGTGCCAGCAGTGTGCGGGGGGCAGGTGGAACTGAAGCTTTCTTT.

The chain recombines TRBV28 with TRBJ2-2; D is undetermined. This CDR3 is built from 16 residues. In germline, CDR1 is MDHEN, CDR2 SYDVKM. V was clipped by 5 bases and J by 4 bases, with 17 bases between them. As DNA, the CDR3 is TGTGCCAGCAGTACCCCCGAGACTTTTGGCACCGGGGAGCTGTTTTTT. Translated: CASSTPETFGTGELFF.

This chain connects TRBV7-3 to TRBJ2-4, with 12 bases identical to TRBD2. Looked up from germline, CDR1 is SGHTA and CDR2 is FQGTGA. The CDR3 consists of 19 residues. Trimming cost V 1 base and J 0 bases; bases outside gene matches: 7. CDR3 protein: CASSLMPSGGAGAKNIQYF. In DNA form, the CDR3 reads TGTGCCAGCAGCTTAATGCCTAGCGGGGGGGCCGGAGCCAAAAACATTCAGTACTTC.

CDR3 residues: CASSYVPGNTEAFF. The CDR3 region has the DNA TGCGCCAGCAGTTACGTCCCAGGGAACACTGAAGCTTTCTTT. The rearrangement links TRBV5-1 to TRBJ1-1; D not certain. Trimming removed 5 bases from V and 1 base from J, with 12 bases in between. This CDR3 region has 14 residues. Looked up from germline, CDR1 is SGHRS and CDR2 is YFSETQ. The full variable domain, in which reference TRBV5-1 and TRBJ1-1 provide the parts outside the CDR3, is KAGVTQTPRYLIKTRGQQVTLSCSPISGHRSVSWYQQTPGQGLQFLFEYFSETQRNKGNFPGRFSGRQFSNSRSEMNVSTLELGDSALYLCASSYVPGNTEAFFGQGTRLTVV.

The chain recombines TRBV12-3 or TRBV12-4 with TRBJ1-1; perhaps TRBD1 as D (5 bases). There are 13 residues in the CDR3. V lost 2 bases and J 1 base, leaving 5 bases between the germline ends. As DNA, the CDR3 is TGTGCCAGCAGTTTAAGGGGGAACACTGAAGCTTTCTTT. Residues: CASSLRGNTEAFF.

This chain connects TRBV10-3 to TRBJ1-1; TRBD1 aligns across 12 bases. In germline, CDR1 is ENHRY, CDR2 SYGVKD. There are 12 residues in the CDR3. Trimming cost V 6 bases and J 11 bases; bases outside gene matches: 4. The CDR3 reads CAIRGTGGMAFF. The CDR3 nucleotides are TGTGCCATCAGAGGGACAGGGGGCATGGCTTTCTTT.

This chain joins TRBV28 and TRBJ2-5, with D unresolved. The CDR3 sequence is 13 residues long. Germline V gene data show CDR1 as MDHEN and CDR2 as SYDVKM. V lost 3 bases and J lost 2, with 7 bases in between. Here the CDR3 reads CASSLGRQETQYF. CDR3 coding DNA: TGTGCCAGCAGTTTGGGCAGACAAGAGACCCAGTACTTC.

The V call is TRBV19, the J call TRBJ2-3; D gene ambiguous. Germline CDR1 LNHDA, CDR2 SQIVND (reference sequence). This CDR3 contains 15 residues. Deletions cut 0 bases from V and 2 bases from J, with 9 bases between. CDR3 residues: CASSIDRTVTDTQYF. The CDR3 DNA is TGTGCCAGTAGTATAGACAGGACCGTCACAGATACGCAGTATTTT.

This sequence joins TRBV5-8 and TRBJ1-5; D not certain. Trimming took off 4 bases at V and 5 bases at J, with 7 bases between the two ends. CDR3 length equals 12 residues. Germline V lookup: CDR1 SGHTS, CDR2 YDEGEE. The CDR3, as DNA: TGTGCCAGCAGCGACAAATATCAGCCCCAGCATTTT. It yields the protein CASSDKYQPQHF.

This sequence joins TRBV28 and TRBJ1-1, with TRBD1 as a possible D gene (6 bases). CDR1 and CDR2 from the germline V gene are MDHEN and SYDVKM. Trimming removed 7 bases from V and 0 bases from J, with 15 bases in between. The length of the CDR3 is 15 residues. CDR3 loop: CASTNAGHMNTEAFF. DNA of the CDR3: TGTGCCAGCACGAATGCGGGACATATGAACACTGAAGCTTTCTTT.

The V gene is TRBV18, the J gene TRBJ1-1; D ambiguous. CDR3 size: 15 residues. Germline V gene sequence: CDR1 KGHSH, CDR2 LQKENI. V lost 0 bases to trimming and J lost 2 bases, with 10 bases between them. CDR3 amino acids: CASSPPVARNTEAFF. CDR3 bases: TGTGCCAGCTCACCACCTGTTGCCCGCAACACTGAAGCTTTCTTT.